The entry below describes one T cell receptor (beta chain). Its specificity is unknown. The sample carries other DNA sequences with the same CDR3. The data are from a study of Ad26.COV2.S vaccination and SARS-CoV-2 variants. For the study at large: Sample donor was a member of the COV1001 Ad26.COV2.S trial arm. The study's findings and limits: Breadth measured for non-spike TCRs was similar across vaccine and placebo recipients. While placebo recipients had lower spike-specific TCR breadth, vaccine recipients had more.

Trimming pared 0 bases from V and 2 bases from J, leaving 8 bases between. The CDR3 length is 14 residues. Germline CDR1 is SGHRS and CDR2 is YFSETQ. The treatment: some 20 received Ad26.COV2.S at low or high dose, single or two shots; about 5 received placebo; per-sample allocation not given. The samples were gathered on day 63 after the first injection of vaccine or placebo. A Boston adult aged 18-55 years was the donor. The assay was immunoSEQ multiplex PCR, and TCRdb's table has in-frame clones only and misses some. The sample comprises roughly 270,000 clones, around 87% of which are singletons, and roughly 3.5% rests with the top ten.

Sequenced here: peripheral blood, sampled in a trial of Ad26.COV2.S vaccine versus placebo. This clonotype originated in a person aged 18-60 years who received the Ad26.COV2.S COVID-19 vaccine or a placebo. The chain combines TRBV5-1 with TRBJ1-1; D call uncertain. This CDR3 reads CASSLGHLNTEAFF. The CDR3 DNA reads as TGCGCCAGCAGCTTGGGACACCTTAACACTGAAGCTTTCTTT.